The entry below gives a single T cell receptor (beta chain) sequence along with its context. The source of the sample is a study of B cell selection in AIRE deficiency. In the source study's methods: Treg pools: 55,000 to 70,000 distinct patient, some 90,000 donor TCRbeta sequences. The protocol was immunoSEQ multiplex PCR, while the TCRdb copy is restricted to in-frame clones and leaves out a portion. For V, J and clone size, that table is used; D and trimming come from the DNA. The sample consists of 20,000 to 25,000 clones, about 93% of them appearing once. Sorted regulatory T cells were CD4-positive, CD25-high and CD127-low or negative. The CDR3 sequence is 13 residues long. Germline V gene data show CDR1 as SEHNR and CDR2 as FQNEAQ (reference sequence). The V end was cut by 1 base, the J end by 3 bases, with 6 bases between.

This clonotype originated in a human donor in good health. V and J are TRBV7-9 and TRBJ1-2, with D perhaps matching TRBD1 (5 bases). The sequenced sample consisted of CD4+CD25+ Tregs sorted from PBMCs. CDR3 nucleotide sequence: TGTGCCAGCAGCTTAGGGGGCTACTATGGCTACACCTTC. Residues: CASSLGGYYGYTF.